This T cell receptor (beta chain) was identified in a study of cytomegalovirus exposure and HLA in healthy donors. The overall study: Among over 350 genotyped donors, about 80% fell in the Caucasian-associated ancestry cluster.

60 Vbeta and 13 Jbeta primers were used in PCR. Some clones are missing from TCRdb's copy, which holds only in-frame ones; the method was immunoSEQ multiplex PCR. The repertoire includes about 98,000 clones, about 81% of them detected once, and approximately 1.4% sits in the top ten. Trimming took 4 bases from V and 4 from J, leaving 14 bases between them. This CDR3 has 14 residues. Germline V lookup: CDR1 SNHLY, CDR2 FYNNEI. The rearrangement uses TRBV2 and TRBJ2-7; the D is unclear. The specimen was PBMCs. The receptor was isolated from a man in his forties in good health and CMV-seronegative. The CDR3 sequence: CASSGARPRYEQYF. In DNA form, the CDR3 reads TGTGCCAGCAGTGGGGCCCGCCCGCGATACGAGCAGTACTTC.